A selection of T cell receptor beta chains follows, all from one sample in a study of blood T cell repertoires in COVID-19. The protocol was immunoSEQ multiplex PCR, while the TCRdb copy is restricted to in-frame clones and leaves out a portion. Among about 260,000 clones listed, approximately 90% were seen once. Material for sequencing was PBMCs or T cells enriched from blood (not recorded which). These TCRs come from a woman in her 30s with acute COVID-19. The conserved cysteine and the conserved F or W are not part of the CDR3 here. The order of the fields is J gene, V gene, CDR3 protein.

>TRBJ1-1|TRBV30
AWIQGAGTEAF
>TRBJ2-1|TRBV10-3
AISESPGTGFYNEQF
>TRBJ1-2|TRBV27
ASSRDTDYGYT
>TRBJ2-7|TRBV18
ASSPSGTGTYEQY
>TRBJ2-7|TRBV19
ASSIALTSGRPYEQY
>TRBJ2-7|TRBV6-6
ASSYSLYEQY
>TRBJ2-1|TRBV2
ASIPREISYNEQF
>TRBJ1-2|TRBV5-8
ASSFGTEYGYT
>TRBJ2-2|TRBV4-3
ASSQPGQGPLNTGELF
>TRBJ2-1|TRBV29-1
SVVEDLYNEQF
>TRBJ2-7|TRBV5-1
ASSPQGHNSYEQY
>TRBJ2-1|TRBV29-1
SVPSGRINEQF
>TRBJ1-2|TRBV5-8
ASSFTQIYGYT
>TRBJ2-1|TRBV28
ASSKRSSYNEQF
>TRBJ2-7|TRBV21-1
ASSLRDRRFYEQY
>TRBJ2-1|TRBV6-5
ANKLAGGSNEQF
>TRBJ1-4|TRBV2
ASSGVGGEKLF
>TRBJ2-2|TRBV19
ASQGLAGTGELF
>TRBJ2-7|TRBV5-4
ASSSLAGDYEQY
>TRBJ1-4|TRBV11-2
ASSLYTGHEKLF
>TRBJ2-1|TRBV7-6
ASSYPGNEQF
>TRBJ1-6|TRBV28
ASTGPWRNSPLH
>TRBJ2-4|TRBV6-1
ASSEATGAKNIQY
>TRBJ2-7|TRBV27
ASSLSGEYSGSSLYEQY
>TRBJ2-7|TRBV3-1/TRBV3-2
ASSTSSGSTDEQY
>TRBJ1-1|TRBV30
AWSVLQGATEAF